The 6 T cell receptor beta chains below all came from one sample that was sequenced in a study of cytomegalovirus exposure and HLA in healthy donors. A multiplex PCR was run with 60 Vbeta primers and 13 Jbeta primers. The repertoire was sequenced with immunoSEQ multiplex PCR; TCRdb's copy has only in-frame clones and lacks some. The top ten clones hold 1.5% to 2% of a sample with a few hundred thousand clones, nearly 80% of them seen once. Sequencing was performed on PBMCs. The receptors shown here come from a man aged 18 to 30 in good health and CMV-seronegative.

The chain's CDR3 is CASSRTSVPETQYF. CDR3 in DNA: TGTGCCAGCAGCCGGACTAGCGTCCCGGAGACCCAGTACTTC. The gene calls are TRBV6-5 and TRBJ2-5, with 9 bases aligning to TRBD2. V trimming: 6 bases; J trimming: 5 bases; junction bases outside the gene matches: 7. Germline V lookup: CDR1 MNHEY, CDR2 SVGAGI. The CDR3 spans 14 residues.

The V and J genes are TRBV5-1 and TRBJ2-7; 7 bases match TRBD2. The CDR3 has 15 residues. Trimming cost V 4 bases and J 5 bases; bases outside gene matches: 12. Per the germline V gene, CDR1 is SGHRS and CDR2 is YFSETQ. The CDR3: CASSPRGGSSHEQYF. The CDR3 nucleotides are TGCGCCAGCAGCCCCCGGGGCGGGAGTTCCCACGAGCAGTACTTC. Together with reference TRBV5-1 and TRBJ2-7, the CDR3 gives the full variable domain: KAGVTQTPRYLIKTRGQQVTLSCSPISGHRSVSWYQQTPGQGLQFLFEYFSETQRNKGNFPGRFSGRQFSNSRSEMNVSTLELGDSALYLCASSPRGGSSHEQYFGPGTRLTVT.

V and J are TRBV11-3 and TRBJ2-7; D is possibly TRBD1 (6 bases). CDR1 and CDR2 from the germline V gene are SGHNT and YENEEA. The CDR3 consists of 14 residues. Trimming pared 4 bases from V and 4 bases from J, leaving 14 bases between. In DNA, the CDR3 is TGTGCCAGCAGCTCCCCGTGGGGGCGGTACGAGCAGTACTTC. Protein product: CASSSPWGRYEQYF.

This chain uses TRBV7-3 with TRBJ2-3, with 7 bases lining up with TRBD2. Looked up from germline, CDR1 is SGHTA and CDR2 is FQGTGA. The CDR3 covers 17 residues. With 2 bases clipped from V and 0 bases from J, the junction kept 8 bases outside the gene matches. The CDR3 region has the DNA TGTGCCAGCAGCTTATTGGCGGGAGCCTCTAGCACAGATACGCAGTATTTT. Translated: CASSLLAGASSTDTQYF.

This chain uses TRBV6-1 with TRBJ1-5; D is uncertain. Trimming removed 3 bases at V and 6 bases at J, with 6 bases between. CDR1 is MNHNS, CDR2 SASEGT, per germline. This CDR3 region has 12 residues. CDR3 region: CASSERSQPQHF. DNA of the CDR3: TGTGCCAGCAGTGAGAGGAGTCAGCCCCAGCATTTT.

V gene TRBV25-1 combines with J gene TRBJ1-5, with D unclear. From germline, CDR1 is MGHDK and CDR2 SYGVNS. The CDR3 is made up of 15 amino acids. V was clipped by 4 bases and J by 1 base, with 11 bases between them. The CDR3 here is CASSGAGGSNQPQHF. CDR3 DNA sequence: TGTGCCAGCAGTGGTGCGGGAGGGAGCAATCAGCCCCAGCATTTT. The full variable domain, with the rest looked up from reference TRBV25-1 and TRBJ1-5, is EADIYQTPRYLVIGTGKKITLECSQTMGHDKMYWYQQDPGMELHLIHYSYGVNSTEKGDLSSESTVSRIRTEHFPLTLESARPSHTSQYLCASSGAGGSNQPQHFGDGTRLSIL.